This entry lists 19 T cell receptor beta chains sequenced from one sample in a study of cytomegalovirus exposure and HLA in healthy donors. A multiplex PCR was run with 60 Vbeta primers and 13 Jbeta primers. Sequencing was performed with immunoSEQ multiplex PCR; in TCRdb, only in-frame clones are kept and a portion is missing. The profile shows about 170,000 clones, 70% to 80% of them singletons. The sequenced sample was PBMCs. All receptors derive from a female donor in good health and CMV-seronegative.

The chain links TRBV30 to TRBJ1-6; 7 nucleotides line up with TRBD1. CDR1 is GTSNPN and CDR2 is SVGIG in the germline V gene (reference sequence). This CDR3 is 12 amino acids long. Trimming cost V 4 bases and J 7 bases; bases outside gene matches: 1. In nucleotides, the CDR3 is TGTGCCTGGAAACAGGGGAATTCACCCCTCCACTTT. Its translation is CAWKQGNSPLHF.

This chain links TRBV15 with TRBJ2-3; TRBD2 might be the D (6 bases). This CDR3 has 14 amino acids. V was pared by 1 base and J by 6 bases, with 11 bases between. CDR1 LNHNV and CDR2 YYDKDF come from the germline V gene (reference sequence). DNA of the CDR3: TGTGCCACCAGCAGAGTTCGCGGAGGGGATACGCAGTATTTT. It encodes CATSRVRGGDTQYF.

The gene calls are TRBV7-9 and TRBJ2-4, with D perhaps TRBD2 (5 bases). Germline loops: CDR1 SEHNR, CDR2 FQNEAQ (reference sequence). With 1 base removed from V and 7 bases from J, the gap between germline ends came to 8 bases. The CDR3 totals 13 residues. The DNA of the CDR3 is TGTGCCAGCAGCTTAGATGGCGGGAACATTCAGTACTTC. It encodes CASSLDGGNIQYF.

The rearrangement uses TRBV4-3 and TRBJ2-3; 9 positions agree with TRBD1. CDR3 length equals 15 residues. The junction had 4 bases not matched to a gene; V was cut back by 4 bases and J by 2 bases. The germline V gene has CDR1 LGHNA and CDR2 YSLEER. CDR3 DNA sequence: TGCGCCAGCAGCCCCGGGACAGGGCACACAGATACGCAGTATTTT. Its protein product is CASSPGTGHTDTQYF.

The CDR3 sequence: CASRIGGGEYGYTF. CDR3 DNA sequence: TGTGCCAGCAGAATCGGAGGCGGGGAGTATGGCTACACCTTC. This chain uses TRBV7-2 with TRBJ1-2, with D uncertain. With 6 bases removed from V and 5 bases from J, the gap between germline ends came to 16 bases. This CDR3 is built from 14 residues. The germline V gene encodes CDR1 SGHTA and CDR2 FQGNSA.

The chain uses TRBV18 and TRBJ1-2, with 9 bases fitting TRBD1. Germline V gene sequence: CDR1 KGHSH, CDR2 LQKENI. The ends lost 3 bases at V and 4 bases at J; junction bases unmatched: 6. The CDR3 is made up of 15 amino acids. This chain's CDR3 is CASSPEGQGGYGYTF. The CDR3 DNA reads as TGTGCCAGCTCACCCGAGGGACAGGGAGGCTATGGCTACACCTTC.

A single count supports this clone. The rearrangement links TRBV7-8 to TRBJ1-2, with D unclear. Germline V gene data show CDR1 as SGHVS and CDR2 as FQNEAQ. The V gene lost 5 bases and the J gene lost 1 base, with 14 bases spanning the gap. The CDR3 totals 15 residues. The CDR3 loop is CASSPSIDGNYGYTF. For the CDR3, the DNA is TGTGCCAGCAGCCCTAGTATCGACGGTAACTATGGCTACACCTTC.

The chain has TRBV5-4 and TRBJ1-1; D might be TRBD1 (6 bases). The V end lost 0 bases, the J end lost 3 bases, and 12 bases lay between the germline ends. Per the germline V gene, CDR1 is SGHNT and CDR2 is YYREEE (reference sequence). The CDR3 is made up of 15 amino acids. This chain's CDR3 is CASSLGRTEYTEAFF. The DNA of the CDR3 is TGTGCCAGCAGCTTGGGTCGGACAGAATACACTGAAGCTTTCTTT.

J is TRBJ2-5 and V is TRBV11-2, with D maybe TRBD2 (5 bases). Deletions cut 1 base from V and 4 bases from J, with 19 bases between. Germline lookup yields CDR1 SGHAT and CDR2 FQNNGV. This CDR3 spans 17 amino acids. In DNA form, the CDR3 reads TGTGCCAGCAGCTTAGCCCTCCAGCTGGGGAGACTAGAGACCCAGTACTTC. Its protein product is CASSLALQLGRLETQYF. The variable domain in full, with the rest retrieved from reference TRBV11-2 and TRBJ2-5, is EAGVAQSPRYKIIEKRQSVAFWCNPISGHATLYWYQQILGQGPKLLIQFQNNGVVDDSQLPKDRFSAERLKGVDSTLKIQPAKLEDSAVYLCASSLALQLGRLETQYFGPGTRLLVL.

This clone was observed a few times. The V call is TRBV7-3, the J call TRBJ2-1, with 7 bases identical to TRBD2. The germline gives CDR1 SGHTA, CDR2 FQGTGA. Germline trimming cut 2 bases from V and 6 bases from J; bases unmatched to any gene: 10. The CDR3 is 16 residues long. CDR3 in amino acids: CASSLGLGLNSNEQFF. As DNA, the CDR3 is TGTGCCAGCAGCTTAGGACTAGGCCTGAACTCCAATGAGCAGTTCTTC. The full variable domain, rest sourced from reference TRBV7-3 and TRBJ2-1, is GAGVSQTPSNKVTEKGKYVELRCDPISGHTALYWYRQSLGQGPEFLIYFQGTGAADDSGLPNDRFFAVRPEGSVSTLKIQRTERGDSAVYLCASSLGLGLNSNEQFFGPGTRLTVL.

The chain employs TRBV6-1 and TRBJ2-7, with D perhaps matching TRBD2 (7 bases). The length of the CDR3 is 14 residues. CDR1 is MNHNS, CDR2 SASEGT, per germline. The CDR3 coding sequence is TGTGATCCGGGCGGGGGCAGGATCCCCTACGAGCAGTACTTC. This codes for CDPGGGRIPYEQYF.

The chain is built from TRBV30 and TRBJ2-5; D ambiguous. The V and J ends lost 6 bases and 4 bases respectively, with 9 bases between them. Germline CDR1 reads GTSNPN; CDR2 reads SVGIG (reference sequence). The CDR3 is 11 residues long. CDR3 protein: CACSPGETQYF. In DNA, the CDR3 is TGTGCCTGCTCACCCGGAGAGACCCAGTACTTC.

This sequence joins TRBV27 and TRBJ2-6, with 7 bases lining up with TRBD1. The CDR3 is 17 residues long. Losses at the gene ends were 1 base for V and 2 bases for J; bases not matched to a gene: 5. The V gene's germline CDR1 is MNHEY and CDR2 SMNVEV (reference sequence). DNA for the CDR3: TGTGCCAGCAGTTTATTCTTAGGGGGCACTGGGGCCAACGTCCTGACTTTC. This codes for CASSLFLGGTGANVLTF.

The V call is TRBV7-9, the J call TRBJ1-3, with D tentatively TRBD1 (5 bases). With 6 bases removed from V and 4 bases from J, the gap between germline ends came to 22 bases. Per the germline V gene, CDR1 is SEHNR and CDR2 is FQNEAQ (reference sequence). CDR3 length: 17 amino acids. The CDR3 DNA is TGTGCCAGCAGGCCCTCTCTGACAGCGCCTTCCGGAAACACCATATATTTT. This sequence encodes CASRPSLTAPSGNTIYF.

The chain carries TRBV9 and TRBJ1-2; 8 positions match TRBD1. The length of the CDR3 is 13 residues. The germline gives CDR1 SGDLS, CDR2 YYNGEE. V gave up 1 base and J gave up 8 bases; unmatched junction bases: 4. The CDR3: CASSVQGARGYTF. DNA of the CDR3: TGTGCCAGCAGCGTACAGGGGGCGAGGGGCTACACCTTC.

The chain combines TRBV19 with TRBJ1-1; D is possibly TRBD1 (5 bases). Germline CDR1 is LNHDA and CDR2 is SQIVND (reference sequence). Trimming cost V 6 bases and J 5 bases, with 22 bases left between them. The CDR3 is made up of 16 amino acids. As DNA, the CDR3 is TGTGCCAGTAGGTGGACCCAGGGCGATGGGGGGACTGAAGCTTTCTTT. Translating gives CASRWTQGDGGTEAFF.

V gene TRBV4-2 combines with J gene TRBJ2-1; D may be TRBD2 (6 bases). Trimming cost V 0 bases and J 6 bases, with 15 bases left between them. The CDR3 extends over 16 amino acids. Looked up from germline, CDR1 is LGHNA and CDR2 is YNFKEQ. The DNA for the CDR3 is TGTGCCAGCAGCCAAGATCAGGGTGGGGGAGGCAATGAGCAGTTCTTC. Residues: CASSQDQGGGGNEQFF.

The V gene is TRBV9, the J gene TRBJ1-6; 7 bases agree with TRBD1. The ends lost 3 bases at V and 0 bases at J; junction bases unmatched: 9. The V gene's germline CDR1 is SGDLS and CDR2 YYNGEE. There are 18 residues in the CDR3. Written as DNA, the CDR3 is TGTGCCAGCAGCGCATCGACAGGGACCCGCTCCTATAATTCACCCCTCCACTTT. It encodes CASSASTGTRSYNSPLHF.

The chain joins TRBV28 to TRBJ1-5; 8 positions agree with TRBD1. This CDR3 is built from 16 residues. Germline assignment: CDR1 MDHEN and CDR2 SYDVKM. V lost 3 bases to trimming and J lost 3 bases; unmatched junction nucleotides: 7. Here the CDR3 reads CASSFRTGLANQPQHF. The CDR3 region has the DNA TGTGCCAGCAGTTTCCGGACAGGGCTAGCCAATCAGCCCCAGCATTTT. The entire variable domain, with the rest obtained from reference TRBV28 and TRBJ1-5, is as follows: DVKVTQSSRYLVKRTGEKVFLECVQDMDHENMFWYRQDPGLGLRLIYFSYDVKMKEKGDIPEGYSVSREKKERFSLILESASTNQTSMYLCASSFRTGLANQPQHFGDGTRLSIL.